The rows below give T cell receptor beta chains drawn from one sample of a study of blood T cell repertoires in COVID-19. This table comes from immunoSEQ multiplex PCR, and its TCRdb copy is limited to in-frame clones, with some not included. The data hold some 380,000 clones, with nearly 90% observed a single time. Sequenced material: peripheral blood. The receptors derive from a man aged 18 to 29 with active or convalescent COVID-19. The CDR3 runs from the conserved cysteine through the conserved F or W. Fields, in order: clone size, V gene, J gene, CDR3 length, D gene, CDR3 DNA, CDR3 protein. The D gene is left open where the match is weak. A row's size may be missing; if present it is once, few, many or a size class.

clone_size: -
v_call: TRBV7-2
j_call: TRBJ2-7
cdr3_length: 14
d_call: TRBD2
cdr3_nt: TGTGCCAGCAGCCCTAGCGGGAGGGCCCACGAGCAGTACTTC
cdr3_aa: CASSPSGRAHEQYF

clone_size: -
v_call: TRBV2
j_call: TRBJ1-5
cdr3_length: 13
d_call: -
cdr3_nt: TGTGCCAGCAGTGAACTCGGGAATCAGCCCCAGCATTTT
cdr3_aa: CASSELGNQPQHF

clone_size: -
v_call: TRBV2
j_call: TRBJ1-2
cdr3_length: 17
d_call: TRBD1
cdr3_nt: TGTGCCAGCAGAACGTTAGAGGGGGCCTTCATAGGAGGGGGCTACACCTTC
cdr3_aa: CASRTLEGAFIGGGYTF

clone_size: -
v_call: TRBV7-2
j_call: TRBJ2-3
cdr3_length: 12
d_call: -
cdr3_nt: TGTGCCAGCAGCCCAGGGTCAGATACGCAGTATTTT
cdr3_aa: CASSPGSDTQYF

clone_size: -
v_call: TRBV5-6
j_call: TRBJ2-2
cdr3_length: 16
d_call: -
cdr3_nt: TGTGCCAGCAGTACTGGGTTCAGCGCGAACACCGGGGAGCTGTTTTTT
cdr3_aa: CASSTGFSANTGELFF

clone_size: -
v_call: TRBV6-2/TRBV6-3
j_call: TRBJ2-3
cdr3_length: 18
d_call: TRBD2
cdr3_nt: TGTGCCAGCAGTTACCGTTGGGCTAGCGGGAGCTCTGGGGATACGCAGTATTTT
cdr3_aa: CASSYRWASGSSGDTQYF

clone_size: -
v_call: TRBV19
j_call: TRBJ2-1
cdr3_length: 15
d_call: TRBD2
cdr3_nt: TGTGCCAGTAGCGAGGGACTAGCGGGATCCAATGAGCAGTTCTTC
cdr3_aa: CASSEGLAGSNEQFF

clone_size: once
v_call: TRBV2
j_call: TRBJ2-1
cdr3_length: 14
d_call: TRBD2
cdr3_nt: TGTGCCAGCAGTTGGACTAGGCAAAGCAATGAGCAGTTCTTC
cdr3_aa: CASSWTRQSNEQFF

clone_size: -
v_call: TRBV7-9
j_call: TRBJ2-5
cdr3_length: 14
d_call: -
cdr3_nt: TGTGCCAGCAGCTTCCAGGGGAACCAAGAGACCCAGTACTTC
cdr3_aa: CASSFQGNQETQYF

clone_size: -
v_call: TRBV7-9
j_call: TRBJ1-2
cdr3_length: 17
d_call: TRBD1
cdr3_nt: TGTGCCAGCAGCTCAGTGGACAGGGGGCCCACTAACTATGGCTACACCTTC
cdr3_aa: CASSSVDRGPTNYGYTF

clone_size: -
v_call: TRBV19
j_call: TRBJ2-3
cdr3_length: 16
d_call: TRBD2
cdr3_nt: TGTGCCAGTCGAGGGGTGGCGGGAGTCGGCACAGATACGCAGTATTTT
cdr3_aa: CASRGVAGVGTDTQYF

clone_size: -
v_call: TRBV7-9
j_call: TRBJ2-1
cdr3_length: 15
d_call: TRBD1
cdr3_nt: TGTGCCAGCAGCCTAGACAGGGGGTCCTACAATGAGCAGTTCTTC
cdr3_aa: CASSLDRGSYNEQFF

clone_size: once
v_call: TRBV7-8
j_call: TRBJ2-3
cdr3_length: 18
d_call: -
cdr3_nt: TGTGCCAGCAGCACCACCATGAGACGTATGGTACGGGCAGATACGCAGTATTTT
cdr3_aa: CASSTTMRRMVRADTQYF

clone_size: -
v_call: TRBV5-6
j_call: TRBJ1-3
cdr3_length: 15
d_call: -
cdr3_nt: TGTGCCAGCAGCTTGTTGTCTGGGGCCGGAAACACCATATATTTT
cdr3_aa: CASSLLSGAGNTIYF

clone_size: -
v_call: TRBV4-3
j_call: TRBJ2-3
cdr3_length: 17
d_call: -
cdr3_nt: TGCGCCAGCAGCCAAGATCATCCCGGTAGTTATCCAGATACGCAGTATTTT
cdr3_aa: CASSQDHPGSYPDTQYF

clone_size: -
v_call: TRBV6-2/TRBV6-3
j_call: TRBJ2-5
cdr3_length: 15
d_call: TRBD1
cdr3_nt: TGTGCCAGCAGTAACGGACAGGGGAAGCAAGAGACCCAGTACTTC
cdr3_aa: CASSNGQGKQETQYF

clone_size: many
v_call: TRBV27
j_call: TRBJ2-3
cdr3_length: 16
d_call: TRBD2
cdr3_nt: TGTGCCAGCAGTCCCCGACTAGCGGGAGTGTCAAATACGCAGTATTTT
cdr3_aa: CASSPRLAGVSNTQYF

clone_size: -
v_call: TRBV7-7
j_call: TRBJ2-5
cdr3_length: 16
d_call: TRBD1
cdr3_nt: TGTGCCAGCAGCTCCGGGACAGGGGAACACCAAGAGACCCAGTACTTC
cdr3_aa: CASSSGTGEHQETQYF

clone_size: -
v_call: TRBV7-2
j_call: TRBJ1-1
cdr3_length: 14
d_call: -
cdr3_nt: TGTGCCAGCAGCTTAGAGCCCGGCGGCACTGAAGCTTTCTTT
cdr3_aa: CASSLEPGGTEAFF

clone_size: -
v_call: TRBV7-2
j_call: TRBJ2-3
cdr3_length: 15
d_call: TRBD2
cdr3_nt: TGTGCCAGCAGCTTACAGCGGGGGGGCACAGATACGCAGTATTTT
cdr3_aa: CASSLQRGGTDTQYF

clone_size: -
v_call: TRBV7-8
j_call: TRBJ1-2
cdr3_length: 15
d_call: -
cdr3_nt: TGTGCCAGCAGCTTTACTTCACAGGGATGGCCCGGCTACACCTTC
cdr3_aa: CASSFTSQGWPGYTF

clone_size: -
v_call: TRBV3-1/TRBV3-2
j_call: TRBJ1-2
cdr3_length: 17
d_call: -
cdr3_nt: TGTGCCAGCAGCCCCAGAGGCCTGGCAGGGGAGAACTATGGCTACACCTTC
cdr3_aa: CASSPRGLAGENYGYTF

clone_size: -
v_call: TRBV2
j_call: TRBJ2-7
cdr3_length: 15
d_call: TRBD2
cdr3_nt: TGTGCCAGCAGTGAGAGCGGGAGGGCCTCCTACGAGCAGTACTTC
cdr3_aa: CASSESGRASYEQYF

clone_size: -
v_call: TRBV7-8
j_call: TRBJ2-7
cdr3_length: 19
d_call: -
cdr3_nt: TGTGCCAGCAGCTTAGAAGCTGGCAGACCCACGGGTAACCCCTACGAGCAGTACTTC
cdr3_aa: CASSLEAGRPTGNPYEQYF

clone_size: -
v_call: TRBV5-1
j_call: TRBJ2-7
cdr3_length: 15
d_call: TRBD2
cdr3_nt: TGCGCCAGCAGCCCAGCTTACGGGAGGGTGGACGAGCAGTACTTC
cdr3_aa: CASSPAYGRVDEQYF

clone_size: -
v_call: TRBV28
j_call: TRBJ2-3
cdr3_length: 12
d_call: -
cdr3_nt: TGTGCCAGCAGTTTACGGCAGGGCCATCGGTATTTT
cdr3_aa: CASSLRQGHRYF

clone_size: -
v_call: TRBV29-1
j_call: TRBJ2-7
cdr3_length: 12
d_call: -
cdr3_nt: TGCAGCGTTGATGGCAGGGGATACGAGCAGTACTTC
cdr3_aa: CSVDGRGYEQYF

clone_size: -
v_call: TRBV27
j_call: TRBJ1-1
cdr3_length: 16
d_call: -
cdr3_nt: TGTGCCAGCAGTTCCCGACCGGGATCCCTCGGCACTGAAGCTTTCTTT
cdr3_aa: CASSSRPGSLGTEAFF

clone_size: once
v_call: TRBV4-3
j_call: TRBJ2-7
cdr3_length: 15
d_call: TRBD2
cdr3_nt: TGCGCCAGCAGCCCGGGACTAGCGGGAGGGGGGGAGCAGTACTTC
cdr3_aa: CASSPGLAGGGEQYF

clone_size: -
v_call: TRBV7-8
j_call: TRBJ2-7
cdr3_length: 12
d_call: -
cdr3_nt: TGTGCCAGCAGCCTAGCCTCCGGGTTACAGTACTTC
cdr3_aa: CASSLASGLQYF

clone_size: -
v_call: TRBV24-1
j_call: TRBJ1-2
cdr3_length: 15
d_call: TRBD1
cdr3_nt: TGTGCCACCAGTGATTACCGACAGGGAGGCTATGGCTACACCTTC
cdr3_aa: CATSDYRQGGYGYTF

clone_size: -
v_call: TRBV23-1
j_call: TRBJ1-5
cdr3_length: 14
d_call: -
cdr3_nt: TGCGCCAGCAGTCAAGGCGGCCGCAATCAGCCCCAGCATTTT
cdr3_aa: CASSQGGRNQPQHF

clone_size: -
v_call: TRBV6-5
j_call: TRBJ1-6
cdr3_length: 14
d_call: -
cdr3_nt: TGTGCCAGCATCCAAGACAGGTTCCCTTCACCCCTCCACTTT
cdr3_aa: CASIQDRFPSPLHF

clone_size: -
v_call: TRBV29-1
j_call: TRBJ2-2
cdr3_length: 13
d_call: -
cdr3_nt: TGCAGCGTTGGGACGGGGGAGCCCGGGGAGCTGTTTTTT
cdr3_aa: CSVGTGEPGELFF

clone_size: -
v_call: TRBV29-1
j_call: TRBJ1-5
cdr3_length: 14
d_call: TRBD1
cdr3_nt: TGCAGCTACGGACAGGGAAAAAGCAATCAGCCCCAGCATTTT
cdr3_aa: CSYGQGKSNQPQHF

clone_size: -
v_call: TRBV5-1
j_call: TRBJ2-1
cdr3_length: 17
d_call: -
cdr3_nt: TGCGCCAGCAGCTTGGTTGCTACGCGCGAATCCTACAATGAGCAGTTCTTC
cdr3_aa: CASSLVATRESYNEQFF

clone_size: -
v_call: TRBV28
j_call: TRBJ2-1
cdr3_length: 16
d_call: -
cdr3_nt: TGTGCCAGCAGTTTATGGTTCCGGACTACCTACAATGAGCAGTTCTTC
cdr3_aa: CASSLWFRTTYNEQFF

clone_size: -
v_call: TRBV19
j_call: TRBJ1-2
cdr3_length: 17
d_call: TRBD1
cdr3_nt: TGTGCCAGTAGTACCGAATGGGACAGGGGGCTGGACTATGGCTACACCTTC
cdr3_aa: CASSTEWDRGLDYGYTF

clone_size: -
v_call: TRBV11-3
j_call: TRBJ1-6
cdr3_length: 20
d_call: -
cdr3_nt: TGTGCCAGCAGCTCCCTAAAGGGGAGAACAGGGAGCTCCTATAATTCACCCCTCCACTTT
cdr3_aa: CASSSLKGRTGSSYNSPLHF

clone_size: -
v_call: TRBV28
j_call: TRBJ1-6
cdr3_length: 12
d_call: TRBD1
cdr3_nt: TGTGCCAGCAGCCCGGGACAGCGTCCCCTCCACTTT
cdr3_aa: CASSPGQRPLHF

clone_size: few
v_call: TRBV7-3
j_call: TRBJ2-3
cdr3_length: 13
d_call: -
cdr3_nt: TGTGCCAGCGGAGCGTACGGCGAAGATACGCAGTATTTT
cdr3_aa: CASGAYGEDTQYF

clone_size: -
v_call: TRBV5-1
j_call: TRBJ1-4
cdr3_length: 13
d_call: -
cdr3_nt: TGCGCCAGCAGCTTAGGGGTGAATGAAAAACTGTTTTTT
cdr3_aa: CASSLGVNEKLFF

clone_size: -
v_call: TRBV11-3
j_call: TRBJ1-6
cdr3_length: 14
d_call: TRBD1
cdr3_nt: TGTGCCAGCAGCTCGGGACAGAAAAATTCACCCCTCCACTTT
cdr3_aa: CASSSGQKNSPLHF

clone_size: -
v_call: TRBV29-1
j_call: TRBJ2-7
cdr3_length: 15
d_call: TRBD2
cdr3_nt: TGCAGCGTTGAAGGGGCCGGGACTAGTATCTACGAGCAGTACTTC
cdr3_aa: CSVEGAGTSIYEQYF

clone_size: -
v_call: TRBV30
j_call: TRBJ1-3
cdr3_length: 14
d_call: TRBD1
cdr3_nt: TGTGCCTGGAGTAGGGGGCTTATTGGAAACACCATATATTTT
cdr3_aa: CAWSRGLIGNTIYF

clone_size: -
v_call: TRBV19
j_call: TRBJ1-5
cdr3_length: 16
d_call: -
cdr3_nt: TGTGCCAGTAGTATTATGGGCAGTAATAGCAATCAGCCCCAGCATTTT
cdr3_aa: CASSIMGSNSNQPQHF